This TCR beta chain was identified during a study of PD-1 blockade in classical Hodgkin lymphoma. Study in general: Nivolumab dosed at 3 mg/kg went to patients intravenously every 2 weeks. Notes on the study in general: TCR diversity rose significantly by C4D1 in CD4+ but not CD8+ cells. Healthy donors reportedly exceeded newly diagnosed patients in baseline TCR diversity.

The protocol was immunoSEQ multiplex PCR, while the TCRdb copy is restricted to in-frame clones and leaves out a portion. Among 25,000 to 35,000 clones listed, approximately 80% were seen once. A remark on this clone: What it binds is not known. In the same sample, other DNA sequences code for this CDR3.

Time point of the sample: cycle 4 day 1 (C4D1), after around six weeks of nivolumab. Every one of the patients relapsed after autologous stem cell transplantation (brentuximab vedotin exposure was variable). The CD4+ T cells used were purified from thawed PBMCs through magnetic negative selection. The CDR3 is 14 amino acids. Germline lookup yields CDR1 SGHRS and CDR2 YFSETQ. The V gene end was trimmed by 3 bases and the J gene end by 0 bases; junction bases not matched to a gene: 2. The sample in question was CD4+ T cells from blood, obtained before the fourth cycle of nivolumab. The TCR comes from a human donor with classical Hodgkin lymphoma. The chain carries TRBV5-1 and TRBJ2-7, with 8 nucleotides matching TRBD1. CDR3 sequence reads: CASSSGQGSYEQYF. The CDR3 region has the DNA TGCGCCAGCAGCTCTGGACAGGGCTCCTACGAGCAGTACTTC.